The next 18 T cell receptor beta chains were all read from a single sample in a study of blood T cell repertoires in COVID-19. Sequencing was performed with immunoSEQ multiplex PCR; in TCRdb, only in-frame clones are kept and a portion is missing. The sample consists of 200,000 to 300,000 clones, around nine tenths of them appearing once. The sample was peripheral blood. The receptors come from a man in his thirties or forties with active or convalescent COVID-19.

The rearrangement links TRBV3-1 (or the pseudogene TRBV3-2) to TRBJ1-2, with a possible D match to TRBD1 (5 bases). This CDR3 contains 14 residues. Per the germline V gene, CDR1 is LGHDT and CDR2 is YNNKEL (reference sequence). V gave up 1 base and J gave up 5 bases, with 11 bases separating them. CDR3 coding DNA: TGTGCCAGCAGCCAAGTCTCAGGGCCATATGGCTACACCTTC. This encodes CASSQVSGPYGYTF.

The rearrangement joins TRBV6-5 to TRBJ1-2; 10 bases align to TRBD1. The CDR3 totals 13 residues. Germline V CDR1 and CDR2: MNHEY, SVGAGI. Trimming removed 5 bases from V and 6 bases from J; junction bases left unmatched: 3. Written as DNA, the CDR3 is TGTGCCAGCAGTCGGGACAGGGGTGATGGCTACACCTTC. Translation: CASSRDRGDGYTF.

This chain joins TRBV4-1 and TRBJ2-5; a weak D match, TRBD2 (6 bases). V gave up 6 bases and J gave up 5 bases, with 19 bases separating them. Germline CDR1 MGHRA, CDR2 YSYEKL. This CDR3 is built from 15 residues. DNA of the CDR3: TGCGCCAGCAGACCGGGACTGGAGAACCTGGAGACCCAGTACTTC. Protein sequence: CASRPGLENLETQYF.

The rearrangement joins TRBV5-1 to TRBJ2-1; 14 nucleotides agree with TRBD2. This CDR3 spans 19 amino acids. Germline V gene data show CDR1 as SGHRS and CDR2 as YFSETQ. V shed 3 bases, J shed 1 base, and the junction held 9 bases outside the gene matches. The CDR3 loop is CASSSRLAGGPKSYNEQFF. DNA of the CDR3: TGCGCCAGCAGCTCGAGACTAGCGGGGGGGCCCAAATCCTACAATGAGCAGTTCTTC.

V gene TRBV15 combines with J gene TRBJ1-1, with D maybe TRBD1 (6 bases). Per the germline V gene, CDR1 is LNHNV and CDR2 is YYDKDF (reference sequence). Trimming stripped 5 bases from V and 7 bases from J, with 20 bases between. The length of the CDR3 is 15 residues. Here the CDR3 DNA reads TGTGCCACCAGCGCCGAAATGGGGGCAGTTAGTGAAGCTTTCTTT. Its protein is CATSAEMGAVSEAFF.

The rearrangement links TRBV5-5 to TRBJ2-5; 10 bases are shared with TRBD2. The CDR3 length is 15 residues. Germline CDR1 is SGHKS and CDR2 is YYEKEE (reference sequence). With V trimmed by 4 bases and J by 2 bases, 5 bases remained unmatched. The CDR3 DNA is TGTGCCAGCAGCCATACTAGCGGGGTACAAGAGACCCAGTACTTC. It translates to CASSHTSGVQETQYF.

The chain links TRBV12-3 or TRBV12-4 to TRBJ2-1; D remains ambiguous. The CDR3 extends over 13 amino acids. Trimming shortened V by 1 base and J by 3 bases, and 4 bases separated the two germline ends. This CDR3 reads CASSLVGYNEQFF. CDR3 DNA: TGTGCCAGCAGTTTAGTCGGCTACAATGAGCAGTTCTTC.

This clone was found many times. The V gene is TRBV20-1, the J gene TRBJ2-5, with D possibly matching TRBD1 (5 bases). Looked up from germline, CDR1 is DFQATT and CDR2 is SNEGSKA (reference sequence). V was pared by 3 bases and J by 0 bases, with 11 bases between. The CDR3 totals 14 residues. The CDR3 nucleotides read TGCAGTGCTAGTCTTCTGGACAACCAAGAGACCCAGTACTTC. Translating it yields CSASLLDNQETQYF.

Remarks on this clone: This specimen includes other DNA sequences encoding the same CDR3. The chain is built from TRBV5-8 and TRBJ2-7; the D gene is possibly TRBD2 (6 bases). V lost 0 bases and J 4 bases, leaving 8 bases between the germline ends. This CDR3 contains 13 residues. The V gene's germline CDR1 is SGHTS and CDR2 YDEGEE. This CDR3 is CASSLVREYEQYF. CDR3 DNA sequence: TGTGCCAGCAGCTTGGTCCGGGAGTACGAGCAGTACTTC.

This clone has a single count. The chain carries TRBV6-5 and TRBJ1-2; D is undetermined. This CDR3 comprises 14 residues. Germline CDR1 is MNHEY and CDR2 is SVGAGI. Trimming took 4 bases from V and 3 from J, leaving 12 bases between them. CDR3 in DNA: TGTGCCAGCAGTTCCCCCCGGGAACACTATGGCTACACCTTC. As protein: CASSSPREHYGYTF.

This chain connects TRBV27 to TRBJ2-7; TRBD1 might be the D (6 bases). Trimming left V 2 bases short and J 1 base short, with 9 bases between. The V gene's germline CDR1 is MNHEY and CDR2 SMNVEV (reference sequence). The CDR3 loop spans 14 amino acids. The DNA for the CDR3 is TGTGCCAGCAGTTTAAAACAGGGTTCCTACGAGCAGTACTTC. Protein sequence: CASSLKQGSYEQYF.

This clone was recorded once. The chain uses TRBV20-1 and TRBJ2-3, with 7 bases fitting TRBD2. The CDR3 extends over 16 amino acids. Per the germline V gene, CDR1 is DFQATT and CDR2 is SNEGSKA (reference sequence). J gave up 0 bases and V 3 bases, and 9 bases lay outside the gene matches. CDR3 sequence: CSASSATRESTDTQYF. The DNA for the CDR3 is TGCAGTGCTAGTTCGGCTACGCGGGAGAGCACAGATACGCAGTATTTT.

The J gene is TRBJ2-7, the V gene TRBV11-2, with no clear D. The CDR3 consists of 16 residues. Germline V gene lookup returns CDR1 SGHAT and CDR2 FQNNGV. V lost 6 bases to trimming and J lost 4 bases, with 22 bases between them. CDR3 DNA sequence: TGTGCCAGCAGAAACCCCTCCGTTACCTGGCATTACGAGCAGTACTTC. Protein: CASRNPSVTWHYEQYF.

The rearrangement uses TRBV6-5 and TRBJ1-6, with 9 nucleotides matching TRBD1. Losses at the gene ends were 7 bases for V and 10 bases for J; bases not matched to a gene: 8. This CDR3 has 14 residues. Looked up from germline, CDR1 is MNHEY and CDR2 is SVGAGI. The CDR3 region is CASKSGTGRSPLHF. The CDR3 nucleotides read TGTGCCAGCAAGTCCGGGACAGGGCGCTCACCCCTCCACTTT.

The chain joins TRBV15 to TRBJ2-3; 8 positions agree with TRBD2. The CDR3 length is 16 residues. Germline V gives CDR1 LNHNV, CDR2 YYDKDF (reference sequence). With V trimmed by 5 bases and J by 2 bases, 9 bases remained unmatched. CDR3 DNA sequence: TGTGCCACCAGCCGAATAGCGGGGACGATCACAGATACGCAGTATTTT. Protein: CATSRIAGTITDTQYF.

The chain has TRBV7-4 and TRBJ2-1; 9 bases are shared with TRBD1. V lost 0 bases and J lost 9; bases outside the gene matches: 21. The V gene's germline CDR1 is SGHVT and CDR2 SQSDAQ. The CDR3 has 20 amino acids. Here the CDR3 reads CASSLALMVGQGIVLGEQFF. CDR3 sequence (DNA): TGTGCCAGCAGCTTAGCGCTAATGGTGGGACAGGGTATTGTTTTAGGTGAGCAGTTCTTC.

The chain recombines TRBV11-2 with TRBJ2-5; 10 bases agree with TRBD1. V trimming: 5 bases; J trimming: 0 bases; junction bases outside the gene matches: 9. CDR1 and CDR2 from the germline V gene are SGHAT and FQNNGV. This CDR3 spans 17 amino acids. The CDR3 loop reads CASSPGTGDLYQETQYF. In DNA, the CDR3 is TGTGCCAGCAGCCCCGGGACAGGGGACCTGTACCAAGAGACCCAGTACTTC.

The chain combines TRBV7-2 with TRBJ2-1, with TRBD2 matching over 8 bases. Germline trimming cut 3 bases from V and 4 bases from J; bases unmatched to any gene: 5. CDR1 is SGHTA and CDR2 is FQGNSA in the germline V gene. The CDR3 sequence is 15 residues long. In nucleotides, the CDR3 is TGTGCCAGCAGCTTTGTTGTAGCGGGGTACAATGAGCAGTTCTTC. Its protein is CASSFVVAGYNEQFF.